The 2 T cell receptor beta chains given below trace back to one sample, sequenced in a study of Graves' ophthalmopathy and Graves' hyperthyroidism. As the template, RNA transcripts were used to amplify TCR beta CDR3 regions. RT-PCR with HTBI primers came first, then second-round multiplex PCR. TCRdb ran MiXCR on the multiplex PCR reads and lists one entry per CDR3 protein. Among hundreds of thousands of distinct CDR3 sequences listed, roughly 39% were seen once. The sequencing sample was made of peripheral blood. The receptors shown here come from an adult man with Graves' ophthalmopathy.

The chain recombines TRBV30 with TRBJ1-4; weak D call: TRBD1 (6 bases). CDR3 size: 12 residues. CDR1 is GTSNPN, CDR2 SVGIG, per germline (reference sequence). Trimming shortened V by 3 bases and J by 14 bases, and 16 bases separated the two germline ends. CDR3 loop: CAWSPNGGDLFF. CDR3 in DNA: TGTGCCTGGAGCCCTAATGGGGGCGACCTGTTTTTT.

This clonotype was recorded at least ten times. The chain carries TRBV29-1 and TRBJ2-5; possible D gene TRBD1, 5 bases. Germline assignment: CDR1 SQVTM and CDR2 ANQGSEA. This CDR3 comprises 14 residues. V was trimmed by 5 bases and J by 0 bases, leaving 13 bases between them. Here the CDR3 DNA reads TGCAGCGTTCAGGGTGGTGTGAACCAAGAGACCCAGTACTTC. Protein sequence: CSVQGGVNQETQYF. Combining the CDR3 with reference TRBV29-1 and TRBJ2-5 gives the whole variable domain SAVISQKPSRDICQRGTSLTIQCQVDSQVTMMFWYRQQPGQSLTLIATANQGSEATYESGFVIDKFPISRPNLTFSTLTVSNMSPEDSSIYLCSVQGGVNQETQYFGPGTRLLVL.